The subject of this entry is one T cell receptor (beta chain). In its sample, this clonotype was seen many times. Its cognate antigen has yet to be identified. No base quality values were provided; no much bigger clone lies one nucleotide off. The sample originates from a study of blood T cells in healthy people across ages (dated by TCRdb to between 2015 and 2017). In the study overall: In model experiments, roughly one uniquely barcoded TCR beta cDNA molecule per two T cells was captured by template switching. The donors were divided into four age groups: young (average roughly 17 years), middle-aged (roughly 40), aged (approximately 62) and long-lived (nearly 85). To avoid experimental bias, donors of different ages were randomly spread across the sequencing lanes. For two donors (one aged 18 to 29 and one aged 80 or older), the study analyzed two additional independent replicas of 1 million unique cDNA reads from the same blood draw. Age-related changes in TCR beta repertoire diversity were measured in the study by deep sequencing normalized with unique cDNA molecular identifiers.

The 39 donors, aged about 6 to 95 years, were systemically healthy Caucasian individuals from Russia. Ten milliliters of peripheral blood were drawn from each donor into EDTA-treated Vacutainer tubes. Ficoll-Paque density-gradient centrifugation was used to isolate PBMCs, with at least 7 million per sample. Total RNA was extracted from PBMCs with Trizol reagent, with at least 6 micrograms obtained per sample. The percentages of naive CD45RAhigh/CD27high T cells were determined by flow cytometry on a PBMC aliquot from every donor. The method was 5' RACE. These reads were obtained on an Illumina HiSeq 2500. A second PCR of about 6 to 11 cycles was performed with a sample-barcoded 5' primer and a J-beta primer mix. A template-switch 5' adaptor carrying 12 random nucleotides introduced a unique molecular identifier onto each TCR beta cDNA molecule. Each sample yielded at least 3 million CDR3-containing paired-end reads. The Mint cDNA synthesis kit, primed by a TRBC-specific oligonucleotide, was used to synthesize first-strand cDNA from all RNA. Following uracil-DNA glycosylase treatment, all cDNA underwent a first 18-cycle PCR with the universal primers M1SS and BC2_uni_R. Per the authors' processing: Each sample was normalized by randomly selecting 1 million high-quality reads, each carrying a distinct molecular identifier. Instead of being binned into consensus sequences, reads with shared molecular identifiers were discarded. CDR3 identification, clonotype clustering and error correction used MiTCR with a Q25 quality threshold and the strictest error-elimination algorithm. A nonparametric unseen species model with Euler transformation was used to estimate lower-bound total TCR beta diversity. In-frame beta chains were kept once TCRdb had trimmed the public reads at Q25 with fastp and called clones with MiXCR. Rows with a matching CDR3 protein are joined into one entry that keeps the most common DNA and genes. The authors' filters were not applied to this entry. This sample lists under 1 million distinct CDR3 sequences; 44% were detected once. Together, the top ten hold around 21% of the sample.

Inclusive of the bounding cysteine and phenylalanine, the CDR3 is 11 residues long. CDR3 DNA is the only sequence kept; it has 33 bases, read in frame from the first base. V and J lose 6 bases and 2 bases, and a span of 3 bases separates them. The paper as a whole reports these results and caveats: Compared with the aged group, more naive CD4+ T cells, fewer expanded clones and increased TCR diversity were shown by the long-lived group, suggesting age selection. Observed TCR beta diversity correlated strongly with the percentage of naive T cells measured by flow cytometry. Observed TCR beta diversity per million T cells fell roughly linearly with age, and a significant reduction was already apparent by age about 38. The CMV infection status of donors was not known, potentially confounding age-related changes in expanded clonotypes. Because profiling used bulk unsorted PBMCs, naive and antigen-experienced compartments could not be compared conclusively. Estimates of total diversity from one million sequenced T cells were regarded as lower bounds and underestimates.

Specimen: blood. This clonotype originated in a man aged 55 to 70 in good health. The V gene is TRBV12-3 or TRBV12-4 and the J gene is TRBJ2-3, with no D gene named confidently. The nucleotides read TGTGCCAGCAGCTCCACAGATACGCAGTATTTT. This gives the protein CASSSTDTQYF.